The entry that follows covers one TCR beta chain sequence. Antigen unknown. Measured with immunoSEQ multiplex PCR; TCRdb has only the in-frame clones, and not every one. The table includes 5,500 to 8,500 clones, around 50% detected once. These oral cavity squamous cell carcinomas were HPV-negative and locally advanced. This entry is derived from a study of neoadjuvant anti-PD-1 for oral cavity cancer. About the study: Patients mostly received three to four biweekly nivolumab doses at 3 mg/kg before surgery.

The CDR3 length is 17 residues. Per the germline V gene, CDR1 is SGHTS and CDR2 is YDEGEE. J lost 5 bases, V lost 0 bases, and 11 bases had no gene match. Study results and caveats: Post-treatment tumors with larger preexisting clones showed more shrinkage.

The V and J genes are TRBV5-8 and TRBJ1-2; TRBD1 matches 9 bases. Sequenced here: tumor tissue, sampled before nivolumab (anti-PD-1) treatment. This TCR was recovered from a person aged 35-79 years with oral cavity squamous cell carcinoma. The CDR3: CASSLVGTGQGEYGYTF. CDR3 nucleotide sequence: TGTGCCAGCAGCTTGGTCGGAACGGGACAGGGAGAGTATGGCTACACCTTC.